One sample yielded the 3 T cell receptor beta chains listed below, sequenced in a study of blood T cell repertoires in COVID-19. Sequencing was performed with immunoSEQ multiplex PCR; in TCRdb, only in-frame clones are kept and a portion is missing. The sample holds under 100,000 clones; around 78% are singletons and the top ten take roughly 38%. The sequenced sample consisted of peripheral blood. These receptors were obtained from a man between 60 and 70 years old with COVID-19, enrolled during active disease.

This chain links TRBV29-1 with TRBJ1-1, with D unresolved. The V and J ends lost 4 bases and 5 bases respectively, with 14 bases between them. The CDR3 covers 13 residues. Germline CDR1 reads SQVTM; CDR2 reads ANQGSEA. In nucleotides, the CDR3 is TGCAGCGTTGGAGCCCCCGGAGGGACTGAAGCTTTCTTT. Translated, it gives CSVGAPGGTEAFF.

This rearrangement joins TRBV9 to TRBJ2-3; tentative D call: TRBD1 (6 bases). Trimming took off 3 bases at V and 2 bases at J, with 16 bases between the two ends. CDR1 SGDLS and CDR2 YYNGEE come from the germline V gene. The CDR3 totals 16 residues. The CDR3 region has the DNA TGTGCCAGCAGCGCCTCAGGGGACCCGTTCACAGATACGCAGTATTTT. Translating gives CASSASGDPFTDTQYF.

The chain combines TRBV7-2 with TRBJ1-1; TRBD1 agrees at 8 bases. Trimming removed 5 bases from V and 10 bases from J; junction bases left unmatched: 18. The CDR3 runs to 16 residues. Germline CDR1 SGHTA, CDR2 FQGNSA. CDR3 sequence: CASSPGQRTGPSLAFF. The CDR3 coding sequence is TGTGCCAGCAGCCCCGGGCAAAGGACAGGGCCGTCTCTAGCTTTCTTT.